The rows below give T cell receptor beta chains drawn from one sample of a study of T cells expressing NK-cell markers. From its re-call of the 5' RACE reads, TCRdb lists each CDR3 protein once, without DNA. This listing includes tens of thousands of distinct CDR3 sequences. Specimen: blood T cells: a sorted CD56 or NKG2C T cell subset, CD4+ or CD8+ T cells, or bulk PBMC T cells (not recorded which). The receptors derive from a woman between 18 and 75 years old in good health. Both conserved end residues are part of each CDR3. The order of the fields is J gene, V gene, clone size, CDR3 protein. Clone size is shown for a subset of rows, as once, few, many or a class of expanded clone.

J: TRBJ2-7; V: TRBV2; size: -; CDR3: CASSEGWAASGYEQYF
J: TRBJ1-2; V: TRBV14; size: -; CDR3: CASSQGTGRSNGYTF
J: TRBJ1-1; V: TRBV4-1; size: -; CDR3: CASSQTGKALGAFF
J: TRBJ2-3; V: TRBV2; size: -; CDR3: CASRYRGATDTQYF
J: TRBJ2-1; V: TRBV2; size: -; CDR3: CASSEAGRYHNEQFF
J: TRBJ2-2; V: TRBV29-1; size: -; CDR3: CSVEVDGTTNTGELFF
J: TRBJ1-5; V: TRBV7-9; size: -; CDR3: CASSSDNQPQHF
J: TRBJ2-2; V: TRBV12-3/TRBV12-4; size: -; CDR3: CASGPLPSNTGELFF
J: TRBJ2-2; V: TRBV5-1; size: -; CDR3: CASSPRTGDTGELFF
J: TRBJ2-7; V: TRBV27; size: -; CDR3: CASRRGLFEQYF
J: TRBJ2-7; V: TRBV5-1; size: -; CDR3: CASQGSSGYYEQYF
J: TRBJ2-1; V: TRBV6-4; size: -; CDR3: CASSVWREATVNEQFF
J: TRBJ2-7; V: TRBV7-3; size: -; CDR3: CASSLTQTGTSWNEQYF
J: TRBJ2-1; V: TRBV4-1; size: -; CDR3: CASSFRLSSEQFF
J: TRBJ2-1; V: TRBV4-1; size: -; CDR3: CASNPEGYGDEQFF
J: TRBJ2-2; V: TRBV6-4; size: -; CDR3: CASSPTGKNTGELFF
J: TRBJ2-7; V: TRBV27; size: -; CDR3: CASTLHLSGGYEQYF
J: TRBJ2-2; V: TRBV13; size: -; CDR3: CASSFMDTGELFF
J: TRBJ2-7; V: TRBV9; size: -; CDR3: CASSANRDRGEPYEQYF
J: TRBJ1-3; V: TRBV20-1; size: -; CDR3: CSAPDGSSGNTIYF
J: TRBJ2-3; V: TRBV4-1; size: -; CDR3: CASRGQPGLGPTDTQYF
J: TRBJ2-2; V: TRBV2; size: -; CDR3: CASSEGPVGELFF
J: TRBJ2-1; V: TRBV3-1; size: -; CDR3: CASSQVSGGRNEQFF
J: TRBJ2-5; V: TRBV3-1; size: -; CDR3: CASSPRPDETQYF
J: TRBJ1-2; V: TRBV5-1; size: -; CDR3: CASSQGQGSAGYTF
J: TRBJ2-1; V: TRBV20-1; size: -; CDR3: CSARSLVGNEQFF
J: TRBJ2-2; V: TRBV6-5; size: -; CDR3: CASSPRKENTGELFF
J: TRBJ1-1; V: TRBV27; size: -; CDR3: CASSFIGPGARGTEAFF
J: TRBJ1-6; V: TRBV9; size: -; CDR3: CASSVGGASNSPLHF
J: TRBJ2-7; V: TRBV3-1; size: -; CDR3: CASSQGIERYEQYF
J: TRBJ2-7; V: TRBV10-3; size: -; CDR3: CAIKGQSNEQYF
J: TRBJ2-1; V: TRBV4-1; size: -; CDR3: CASSRGGNNEQFF
J: TRBJ1-1; V: TRBV4-1; size: -; CDR3: CASSQDSIRARGATEAFF
J: TRBJ2-1; V: TRBV27; size: -; CDR3: CASSLSSTSGGPYNEQFF
J: TRBJ1-1; V: TRBV12-5; size: -; CDR3: CASGIQGALTEAFF
J: TRBJ2-7; V: TRBV12-3/TRBV12-4; size: large; CDR3: CASSTSQGGEQYF
J: TRBJ1-2; V: TRBV18; size: -; CDR3: CASSLDRDSYGYTF
J: TRBJ2-3; V: TRBV11-1; size: -; CDR3: CASSSRHSDTDTQYF
J: TRBJ2-3; V: TRBV5-1; size: -; CDR3: CASNGGGALGSDTQYF
J: TRBJ2-7; V: TRBV10-3; size: -; CDR3: CAISEGLSYEQYF
J: TRBJ2-7; V: TRBV7-9; size: -; CDR3: CATDFGEGTYEQYF
J: TRBJ2-1; V: TRBV11-2; size: -; CDR3: CASSLEVAHELEQFF
J: TRBJ2-5; V: TRBV10-3; size: -; CDR3: CAIATGGQETQYF